This TCR beta chain originates from a study of PD-1 blockade in classical Hodgkin lymphoma. Relapse was seen in all patients after autologous stem cell transplantation, and brentuximab vedotin exposure was variable. Germline loops: CDR1 MNHEY, CDR2 SMNVEV (reference sequence). This CDR3 comprises 19 residues. V shed 6 bases, J shed 1 base, and the junction held 17 bases outside the gene matches. Assay used: immunoSEQ multiplex PCR; TCRdb lists only in-frame clones, some missing. The sample records some 41,000 clones, 85% to 90% being singletons. The sample in question was peripheral blood mononuclear cells (PBMCs), obtained before the second cycle of nivolumab. V gene TRBV27 combines with J gene TRBJ2-2; 7 nucleotides match TRBD2. The clonotype comes from a human donor with classical Hodgkin lymphoma. CDR3 in amino acids: CASSRQRGGYNLNTGELFF. In DNA, the CDR3 is TGTGCCAGCAGCCGCCAGCGGGGAGGATATAACCTGAACACCGGGGAGCTGTTTTTT.